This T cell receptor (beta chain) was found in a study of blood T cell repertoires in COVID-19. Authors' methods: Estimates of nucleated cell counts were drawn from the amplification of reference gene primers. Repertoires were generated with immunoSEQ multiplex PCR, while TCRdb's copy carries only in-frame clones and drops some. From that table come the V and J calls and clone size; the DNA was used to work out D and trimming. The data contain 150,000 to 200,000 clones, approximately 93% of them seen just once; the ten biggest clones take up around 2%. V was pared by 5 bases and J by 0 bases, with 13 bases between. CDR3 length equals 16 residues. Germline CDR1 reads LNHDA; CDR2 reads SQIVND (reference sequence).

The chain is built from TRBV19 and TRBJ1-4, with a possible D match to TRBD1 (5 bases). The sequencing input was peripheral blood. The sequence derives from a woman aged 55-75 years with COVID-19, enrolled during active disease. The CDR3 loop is CASSGHAGSTNEKLFF. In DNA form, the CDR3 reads TGTGCCAGTAGTGGCCACGCAGGGTCAACTAATGAAAAACTGTTTTTT.